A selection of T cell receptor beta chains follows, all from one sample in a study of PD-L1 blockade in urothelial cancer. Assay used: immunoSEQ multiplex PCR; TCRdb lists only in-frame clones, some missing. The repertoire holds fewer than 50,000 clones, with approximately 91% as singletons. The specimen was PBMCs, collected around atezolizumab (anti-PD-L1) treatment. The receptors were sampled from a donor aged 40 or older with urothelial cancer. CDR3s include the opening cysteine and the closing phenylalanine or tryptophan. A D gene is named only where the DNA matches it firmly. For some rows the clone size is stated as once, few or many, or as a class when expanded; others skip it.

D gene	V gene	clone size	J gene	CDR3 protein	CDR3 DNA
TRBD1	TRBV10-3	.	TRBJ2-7	CAISNKGQLTYEQYF	TGTGCCATCAGCAATAAGGGACAGCTGACCTACGAGCAGTACTTC
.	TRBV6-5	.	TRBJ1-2	CASSPRGTRGYTF	TGTGCCAGCAGTCCCCGGGGGACCCGCGGCTACACCTTC
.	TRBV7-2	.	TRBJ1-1	CASSLGGGWRVAEAFF	TGTGCCAGCAGCTTAGGGGGGGGCTGGAGGGTCGCTGAAGCTTTCTTT
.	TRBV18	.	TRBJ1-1	CASSPRIQGDTEAFF	TGTGCCAGCTCACCACGGATCCAGGGCGACACTGAAGCTTTCTTT
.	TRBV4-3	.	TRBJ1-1	CASSPTLQGARTEAFF	TGCGCCAGCAGCCCGACACTCCAGGGTGCTCGCACTGAAGCTTTCTTT
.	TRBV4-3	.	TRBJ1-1	CASSQEPGVTEAFF	TGCGCCAGCAGCCAAGAGCCAGGGGTAACTGAAGCTTTCTTT
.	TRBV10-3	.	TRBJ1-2	CAIRVDSFYGYTF	TGTGCCATCAGGGTAGACAGCTTCTATGGCTACACCTTC
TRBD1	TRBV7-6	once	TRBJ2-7	CASSLQLGQGYGEQYF	TGTGCCAGCAGCTTACAGTTGGGACAGGGATATGGTGAGCAGTACTTC
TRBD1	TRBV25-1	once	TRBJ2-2	CASSARQGSLNTGELFF	TGTGCCAGCAGTGCCCGACAGGGAAGTTTGAACACCGGGGAGCTGTTTTTT
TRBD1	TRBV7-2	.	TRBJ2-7	CASSLRQGWGEQYF	TGTGCCAGCAGCCTACGACAGGGGTGGGGCGAGCAGTACTTC
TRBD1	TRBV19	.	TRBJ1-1	CASMPTGAGSMNTEAFF	TGTGCCAGTATGCCCACAGGGGCCGGATCCATGAACACTGAAGCTTTCTTT
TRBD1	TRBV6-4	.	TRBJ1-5	CASSEGWQGARWGNQPQHF	TGTGCCAGCAGTGAGGGTTGGCAGGGGGCCCGCTGGGGGAATCAGCCCCAGCATTTT
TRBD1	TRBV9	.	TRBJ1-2	CASSARDSTSYGYTF	TGTGCCAGCAGCGCCCGGGACAGCACCTCCTATGGCTACACCTTC
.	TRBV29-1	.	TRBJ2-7	CSVETGGNQQYF	TGCAGCGTTGAAACGGGGGGCAACCAGCAGTACTTC
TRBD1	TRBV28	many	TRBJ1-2	CASSRPGQGNYGYTF	TGTGCCAGCAGCAGGCCGGGACAGGGCAACTATGGCTACACCTTC
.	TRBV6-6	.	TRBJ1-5	CASTIAGVSQPQHF	TGTGCCAGCACCATAGCAGGGGTAAGTCAGCCCCAGCATTTT
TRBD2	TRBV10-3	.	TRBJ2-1	CAISRELAGGGNEQFF	TGTGCCATCAGCCGGGAACTAGCGGGAGGGGGCAATGAGCAGTTCTTC
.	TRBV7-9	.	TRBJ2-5	CASSLPGPGETQYF	TGTGCCAGCAGCTTACCAGGGCCCGGGGAGACCCAGTACTTC